The rows below give T cell receptor beta chains drawn from one sample of a study of low-dose radiotherapy and immunotherapy resistance in tumors. TCRdb passed the reads through MiXCR, listing each CDR3 protein once. The table lists more than 45,000 distinct CDR3 sequences, 25% of them singletons. Source: PBMCs, taken before treatment. Source of these receptors: a male donor with prostate cancer. Each CDR3 is given without its conserved first and last residue. A D gene is named only where the DNA matches it firmly. Where a row states a size, it is once, few, many or the class of an expanded clone; other rows omit it.

few TRBV5-1 TRBD1 ASSLASGGTYEQY
many TRBV7-9 TRBD1 ASSSSDRVFVHEQY
. TRBV20-1 TRBD2 SARRPQAGDYYEQY
many TRBV20-1 . SATGTSASPDTQY
many TRBV29-1 TRBD1 SVLTGANTGELF
many TRBV5-1 . ASSLRQGPIGELF
few TRBV28 . ASTDSSTDTQY
many TRBV5-1 TRBD1 ASGTGNYEQY
. TRBV5-1 . ASSFSGVRNTEAF
. TRBV2 TRBD2 ASSEGGLSYNEQF
many TRBV28 TRBD1 ASTPTRDRGRETQY
medium-sized TRBV5-4 TRBD2 ASSLGSGLVSEQF
many TRBV19 TRBD2 ASRSSGRSSYNEQF
many TRBV5-4 . ASSFRGASELF
many TRBV5-1 . ASSLQGYEQY
medium-sized TRBV7-9 . ASSLRGAGADTQY
many TRBV5-1 . ASSLEGRSTDTQY
many TRBV5-1 . ASSLDRYYNEQF
many TRBV20-1 . SADDGGNTIY
many TRBV19 . ASARGDLNTGELF
many TRBV15 TRBD2 ATSRDRRGAYNEQF
many TRBV28 TRBD2 ASSLFPGLAGAYEQY
many TRBV9 TRBD2 ASSVVGGAGVPNEQF
many TRBV5-1 . ASSANGNDNQPQH
many TRBV6-6 TRBD1 ASSSAWAGGNQPQH
medium-sized TRBV28 TRBD2 ASSFVSGRAGSTDTQY
many TRBV2 TRBD2 ASSNSGRSNEQY
many TRBV2 . ASRGPGGSGTGELF
many TRBV19 . ASSIADSSNQPQH
. TRBV6-8 TRBD2 ASSKSTSGRYEQY
many TRBV7-9 . ASSPRGVGEKLF
. TRBV6-2/TRBV6-3 TRBD2 ASSNLAGGSYTQY
many TRBV6-2/TRBV6-3 TRBD1 ASSYSPTGGIYNEQF
. TRBV9 . ASSVELGHSEQY
many TRBV7-9 . ASSSGSLSPLH